This entry lists 5 T cell receptor beta chains sequenced from one sample in a study of T cells expressing NK-cell markers. From the 5' RACE reads, TCRdb lists one entry per CDR3 protein and no DNA. The repertoire table contains 200,000 to 300,000 distinct CDR3 sequences. Sequencing was performed on blood T cells: a sorted CD56 or NKG2C T cell subset, CD4+ or CD8+ T cells, or bulk PBMC T cells (not recorded which). All receptors come from a woman between 18 and 70 years old in good health.

The chain couples TRBV9 to TRBJ2-1; TCRdb selects TRBD1, and the lack of DNA leaves this call unchecked. This CDR3 has 17 amino acids. Germline assignment: CDR1 SGDLS and CDR2 YYNGEE. This CDR3 is CASSASGSGSSYNEQFF.

The rearrangement joins TRBV5-1 to TRBJ1-1; checking the TCRdb D call of TRBD1 is not possible without DNA. The CDR3 contains 14 residues. Germline V gives CDR1 SGHRS, CDR2 YFSETQ. CDR3 protein: CASSHDRMNTEAFF.

The V call is TRBV21-1, the J call TRBJ1-1; TCRdb returns TRBD1, unconfirmable since there is no DNA. TRBV21-1 constitutes a pseudogene. The CDR3 has 14 residues. Here the CDR3 reads CANLGDSPNTEAFF.

This chain links TRBV7-9 with TRBJ1-4; absent DNA, TCRdb's TRBD1 call cannot be checked. From germline, CDR1 is SEHNR and CDR2 FQNEAQ (reference sequence). The CDR3 has 15 amino acids. The CDR3 loop is CASSPLDRANEKLFF.

The chain is built from TRBV20-1 and TRBJ2-1; TCRdb returns TRBD2, unconfirmable since there is no DNA. This CDR3 spans 14 amino acids. In germline, CDR1 is DFQATT, CDR2 SNEGSKA (reference sequence). The CDR3: CSASPQDSYNEQFF.